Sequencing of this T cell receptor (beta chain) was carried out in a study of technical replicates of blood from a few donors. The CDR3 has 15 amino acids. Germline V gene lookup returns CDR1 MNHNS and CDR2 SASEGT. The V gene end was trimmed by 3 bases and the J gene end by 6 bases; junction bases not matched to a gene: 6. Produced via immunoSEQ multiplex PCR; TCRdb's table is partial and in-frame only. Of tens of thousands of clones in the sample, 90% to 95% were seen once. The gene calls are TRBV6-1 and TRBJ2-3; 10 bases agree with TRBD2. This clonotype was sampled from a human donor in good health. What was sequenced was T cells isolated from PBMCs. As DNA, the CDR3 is TGTGCCAGCAGTGAGGAGACTAGCGGGTTCGATACGCAGTATTTT. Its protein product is CASSEETSGFDTQYF.